Sequencing of this T cell receptor beta chain was carried out in a study of blood T cell repertoires in COVID-19. The wider study: Samples of COVID-19 (acute and convalescent) were obtained from the United States, Italy and Spain. Nucleic acid was either cDNA or gDNA, and it came from T cells, B-cell-depleted T cells, or PBMCs.

CDR1 SNHLY and CDR2 FYNNEI come from the germline V gene. The CDR3 has 15 amino acids. With 2 bases clipped from V and 4 bases from J, the junction kept 7 bases outside the gene matches. This clone was detected only a few times. Authors' methods: Scientists estimated how many nucleated cells there were by amplifying reference gene primers. Produced via immunoSEQ multiplex PCR; TCRdb's table is partial and in-frame only. Clone size and the V and J calls come from that table; the DNA yielded D and trimming. The sample holds about 150,000 clones; approximately 82% are singletons and the top ten take around a tenth.

The sequence derives from a woman in her forties or fifties with acute or convalescent COVID-19. Source material: peripheral blood. The rearrangement links TRBV2 to TRBJ1-2; 7 nucleotides agree with TRBD1. The CDR3 bases are TGTGCCAGCAGTGAACACACAGGGGTACTCTATGGCTACACCTTC. Translation gives CASSEHTGVLYGYTF.